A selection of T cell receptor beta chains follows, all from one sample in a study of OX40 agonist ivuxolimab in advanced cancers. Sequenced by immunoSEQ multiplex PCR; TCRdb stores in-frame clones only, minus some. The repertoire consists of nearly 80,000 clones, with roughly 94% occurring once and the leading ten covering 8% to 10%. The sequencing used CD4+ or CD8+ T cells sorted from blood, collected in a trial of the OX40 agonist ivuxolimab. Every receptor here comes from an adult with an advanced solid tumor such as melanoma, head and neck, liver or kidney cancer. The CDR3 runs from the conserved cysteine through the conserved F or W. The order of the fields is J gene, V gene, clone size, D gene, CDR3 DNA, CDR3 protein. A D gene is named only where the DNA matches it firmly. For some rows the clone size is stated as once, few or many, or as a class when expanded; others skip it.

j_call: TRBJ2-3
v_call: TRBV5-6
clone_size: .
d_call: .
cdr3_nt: TGTGCCAGCAGCCAGGGAAAGGGTACGCAGTATTTT
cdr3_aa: CASSQGKGTQYF

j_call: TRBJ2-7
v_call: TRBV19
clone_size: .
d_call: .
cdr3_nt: TGTGCCAGTAGTCCGGGGGCCTACGAGCAGTACTTC
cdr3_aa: CASSPGAYEQYF

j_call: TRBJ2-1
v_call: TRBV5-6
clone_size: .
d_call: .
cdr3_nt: TGTGCCAGCAGCTTCGGGGGGCCCAACAATGAGCAGTTCTTC
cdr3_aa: CASSFGGPNNEQFF

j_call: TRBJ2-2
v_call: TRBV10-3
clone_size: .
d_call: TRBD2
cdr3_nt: TGTGCCATCCGGCGGGAGACCACCGGGGAGCTGTTTTTT
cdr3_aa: CAIRRETTGELFF

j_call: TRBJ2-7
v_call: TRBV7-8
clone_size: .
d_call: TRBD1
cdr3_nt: TGTGCCAGCAGCTCCGGACAGGACGACGAGCAGTACTTC
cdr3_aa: CASSSGQDDEQYF

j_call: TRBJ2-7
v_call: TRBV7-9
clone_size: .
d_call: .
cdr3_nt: TGTGCCAGCAGCGCCCCGTCAGGGGACCACGAGCAGTACTTC
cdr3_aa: CASSAPSGDHEQYF

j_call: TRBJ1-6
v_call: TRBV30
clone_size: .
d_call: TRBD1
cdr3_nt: TGTGCCTGTACAGGGGACTATAATTCACCCCTCCACTTT
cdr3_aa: CACTGDYNSPLHF

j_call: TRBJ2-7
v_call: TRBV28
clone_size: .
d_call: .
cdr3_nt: TGTGCCAGCACAGACTACAACTACGAGCAGTACTTC
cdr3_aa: CASTDYNYEQYF

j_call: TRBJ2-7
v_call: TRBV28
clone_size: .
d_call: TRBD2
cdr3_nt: TGTGCCAGCAGTTTCCCACCGGACGGGGGGTACTACGAGCAGTACTTC
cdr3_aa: CASSFPPDGGYYEQYF

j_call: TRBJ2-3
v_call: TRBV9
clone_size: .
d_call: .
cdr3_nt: TGTGCCAGCAGCGTAGCGGGATTCACAGATACGCAGTATTTT
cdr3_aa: CASSVAGFTDTQYF

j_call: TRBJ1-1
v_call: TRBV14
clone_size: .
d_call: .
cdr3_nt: TGTGCCAGCAGCGAAAATGCGGCCACTGAAGCTTTCTTT
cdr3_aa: CASSENAATEAFF

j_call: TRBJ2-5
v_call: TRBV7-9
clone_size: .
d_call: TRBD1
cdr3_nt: TGTGCCAGCAGCCCTGCAGGGGGCCAAGAGACCCAGTACTTC
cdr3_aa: CASSPAGGQETQYF

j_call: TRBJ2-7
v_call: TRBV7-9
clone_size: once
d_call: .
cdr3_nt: TGTGCCAGCAGCTTAGCAGGGGCCTACGAGCAGTACTTC
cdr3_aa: CASSLAGAYEQYF

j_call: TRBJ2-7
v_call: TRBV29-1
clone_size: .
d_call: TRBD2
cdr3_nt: TGCAGCGTTGCGAGCGGGAGGGCCTACGAGCAGTACTTC
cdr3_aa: CSVASGRAYEQYF

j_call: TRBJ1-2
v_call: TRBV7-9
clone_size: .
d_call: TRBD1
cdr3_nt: TGTGCCAGCAGCCGAATCCAGGGGGGTTACACCTTC
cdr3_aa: CASSRIQGGYTF

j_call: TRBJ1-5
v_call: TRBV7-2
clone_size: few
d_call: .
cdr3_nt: TGTGCCAGCAGCTGGGGGGTTAATCAGCCCCAGCATTTT
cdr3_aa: CASSWGVNQPQHF

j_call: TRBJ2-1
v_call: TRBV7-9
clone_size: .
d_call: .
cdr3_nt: TGTGCCAGCCGTCCTAGCTCCTACAATGAGCAGTTCTTC
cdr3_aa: CASRPSSYNEQFF

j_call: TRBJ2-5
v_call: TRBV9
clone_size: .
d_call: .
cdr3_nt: TGTGCCAGCAGCGCAAAGGGAGAGACCCAGTACTTC
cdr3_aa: CASSAKGETQYF